Listed below are T cell receptor beta chains from one sample, sequenced in a study of circulating CD8 cells and anti-PD-1 response in melanoma. In TCRdb, the reads were re-called with MiXCR into one record per CDR3 protein. The data hold 400 or so distinct CDR3 sequences, with about 8.6% observed a single time. The sequencing here drew on CD8+ T cells from PBMCs, taken at baseline or after one month of anti-PD-1 therapy (not recorded which). Receptors originate from a human donor with melanoma. Each CDR3 is given with its conserved first and last residue.

v_gene	j_gene	CDR3aa
TRBV27	TRBJ1-6	CASSLSFGRGDSPLHF
TRBV7-3	TRBJ2-1	CASSSSGGGGDEQFF
TRBV28	TRBJ2-2	CASSAWAAPNTGELFF
TRBV28	TRBJ1-1	CASTLRGYYPEAFF
TRBV4-1	TRBJ2-2	CASSQADRSTGELFF
TRBV20-1	TRBJ1-3	CSARDQARSGNTIYF
TRBV11-2	TRBJ2-5	CASSPLWPKYQETQYF
TRBV28	TRBJ2-5	CASSPTGGLDQETQYF
TRBV28	TRBJ2-7	CASSFLAGGSYEQYF
TRBV28	TRBJ2-2	CASSPIASGSVGDTGELFF
TRBV28	TRBJ1-5	CASSPRGYSNQPQHF
TRBV28	TRBJ2-7	CAIGLGGVHEQYF
TRBV29-1	TRBJ2-3	CSVEDIVLAGGLGSTDTQYF
TRBV27	TRBJ2-7	CASSPGVFGDEQYF
TRBV28	TRBJ2-1	CASSLARSSSYNEQFF
TRBV20-1	TRBJ2-1	CSVLREHSNEQFF
TRBV5-4	TRBJ2-6	CASSLEDSGSGANVLTF
TRBV2	TRBJ1-5	CVSREGTGGFQPQHF
TRBV19	TRBJ2-1	CASSSLAGAFEQFF
TRBV28	TRBJ2-2	CASSQNTGELFF
TRBV19	TRBJ2-6	CASTYKVPGQGGPGANVLTF
TRBV28	TRBJ2-1	CASLAGDHNEQFF
TRBV28	TRBJ2-7	CASSLGGTVNEQYF
TRBV14	TRBJ1-1	CASVSCGTEAFF
TRBV7-3	TRBJ2-1	CASSRLAGGTDEQFF
TRBV28	TRBJ2-7	CASSYPPGEQYF
TRBV7-2	TRBJ1-2	CASSLSGTGSYGYTF
TRBV28	TRBJ2-1	CASSLFSGTNEQFF
TRBV5-5	TRBJ2-6	CASSLYGSPTGANVLTF
TRBV14	TRBJ2-4	CASSQASGRVKNIQYF
TRBV20-1	TRBJ2-7	CSAPGQGFSYEQYF
TRBV20-1	TRBJ2-7	CSARNVARGYEQYF
TRBV5-6	TRBJ2-7	CASSPGRASYEQYF
TRBV6-6	TRBJ2-5	CASSLGVETQYF
TRBV28	TRBJ2-3	CASSFPEVRPDTQYF
TRBV28	TRBJ2-7	CASSRRDRLNEQYF
TRBV28	TRBJ2-2	CASSSADSNTGELFF